This T cell receptor (beta chain) was obtained from a study of cytomegalovirus exposure and HLA in healthy donors. Amplification used 60 Vbeta primers and 13 Jbeta primers. Clones were read by immunoSEQ multiplex PCR, and TCRdb kept only the in-frame ones, dropping some. In total, the table holds 50,000 or so clones. The donors (healthy individuals) were bone marrow donors. Comments on this clone: Antigen unknown.

Overall study findings and caveats: Prior analysis indicated that the majority of TCR beta V segments exhibited productivity approximately 87% or approximately 30% of the time. Sequences of the TCR beta chain were said to predict the HLA-A and HLA-B alleles of most subjects accurately.

Sequencing input: PBMCs. The TCR comes from a woman aged 60-75 years in good health and CMV-seropositive.

This chain's CDR3 is CSVVPGVKEKLFF. CDR3 DNA: TGCAGCGTTGTGCCAGGGGTTAAGGAAAAACTGTTTTTT. The chain links TRBV29-1 to TRBJ1-4; TRBD1 might be the D (6 bases). The germline V gene encodes CDR1 SQVTM and CDR2 ANQGSEA. The CDR3 is made up of 13 amino acids. The V end was cut by 4 bases, the J end by 8 bases, with 14 bases between. The full variable domain, rest sourced from reference TRBV29-1 and TRBJ1-4, is SAVISQKPSRDICQRGTSLTIQCQVDSQVTMMFWYRQQPGQSLTLIATANQGSEATYESGFVIDKFPISRPNLTFSTLTVSNMSPEDSSIYLCSVVPGVKEKLFFGSGTQLSVL.